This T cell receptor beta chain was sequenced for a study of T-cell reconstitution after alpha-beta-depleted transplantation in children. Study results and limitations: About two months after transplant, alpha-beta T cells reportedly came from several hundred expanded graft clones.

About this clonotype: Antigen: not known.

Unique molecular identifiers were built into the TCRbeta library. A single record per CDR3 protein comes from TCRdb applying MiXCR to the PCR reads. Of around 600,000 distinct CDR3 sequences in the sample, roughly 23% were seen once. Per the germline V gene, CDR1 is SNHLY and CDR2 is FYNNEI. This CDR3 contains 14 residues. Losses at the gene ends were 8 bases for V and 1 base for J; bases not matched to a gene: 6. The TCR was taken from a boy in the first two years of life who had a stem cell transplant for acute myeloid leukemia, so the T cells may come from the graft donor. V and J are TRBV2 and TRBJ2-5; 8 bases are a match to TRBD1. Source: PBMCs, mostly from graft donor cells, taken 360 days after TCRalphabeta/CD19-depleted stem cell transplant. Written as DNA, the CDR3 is TGTGCCAGCCAGGGACAGGTCCTCCAAGAGACCCAGTACTTC. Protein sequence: CASQGQVLQETQYF. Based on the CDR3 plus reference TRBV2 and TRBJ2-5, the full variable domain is EPEVTQTPSHQVTQMGQEVILRCVPISNHLYFYWYRQILGQKVEFLVSFYNNEISEKSEIFDDQFSVERPDGSNFTLKIRSTKLEDSAMYFCASQGQVLQETQYFGPGTRLLVL.